This T cell receptor (beta chain) was found in a study of blood T cell repertoires in COVID-19. Study in general: Collection of acute and convalescent COVID-19 samples took place in the United States, Italy and Spain. T cells, B-cell-depleted T cells, or PBMCs supplied cDNA or gDNA.

Original processing methods: Amplification from reference gene primers served as the basis for estimated nucleated cell counts. Profiling relied on immunoSEQ multiplex PCR, and the TCRdb table lists in-frame clones only, not all of them. V and J calls plus clone size are reproduced from that table; the DNA served to infer D and trimming. The repertoire holds about 130,000 clones, with approximately 83% as singletons. Germline CDR1 is LNHDA and CDR2 is SQIVND (reference sequence). The CDR3 sequence is 14 residues long. Trimming removed 3 bases from V and 8 bases from J; junction bases left unmatched: 5.

This sequence was found in a woman between 50 and 59 years old who had recovered from COVID-19. The J gene is TRBJ2-2, the V gene TRBV19; TRBD1 matches 8 bases. Material for sequencing was peripheral blood. The CDR3: CASSIQGALGELFF. The CDR3, as DNA: TGTGCCAGTAGTATCCAGGGGGCTTTAGGGGAGCTGTTTTTT.